The 32 T cell receptor beta chains in this list originate from one sample, sequenced in a study of cytomegalovirus exposure and HLA in healthy donors. The table came from immunoSEQ multiplex PCR; TCRdb's copy has only in-frame clones and leaves some out. The sample consists of roughly 300,000 clones, 88% of them appearing once. The specimen was PBMCs. The receptors were sampled from a woman aged 18-35 years in good health and CMV-seronegative.

This chain connects TRBV5-4 to TRBJ1-2; D unclear. Germline CDR1 and CDR2: SGHNT and YYREEE (reference sequence). V was trimmed by 0 bases and J by 0 bases, leaving 6 bases between them. There are 14 residues in the CDR3. The CDR3 DNA follows: TGTGCCAGCAGCTTGGAAGCTGCTAACTATGGCTACACCTTC. Translating gives CASSLEAANYGYTF.

The J gene is TRBJ2-2, the V gene TRBV19; possible D gene TRBD2, 6 bases. V shed 6 bases and J shed 0 bases, with 14 bases lying between them. This CDR3 comprises 16 residues. Germline V gene sequence: CDR1 LNHDA, CDR2 SQIVND (reference sequence). CDR3 in amino acids: CASSPVGGSNTGELFF. CDR3 nucleotides: TGTGCCAGTAGCCCCGTCGGGGGATCGAACACCGGGGAGCTGTTTTTT.

The rearrangement joins TRBV7-2 to TRBJ1-5; D may be TRBD1 (5 bases). CDR1 is SGHTA and CDR2 is FQGNSA in the germline V gene. V was clipped by 5 bases and J by 8 bases, with 19 bases between them. The CDR3 loop spans 15 amino acids. The CDR3 coding sequence is TGTGCCAGCAGCCCGGTTCCGACAGCTCGCAAGCCCCAGCATTTT. Its protein is CASSPVPTARKPQHF.

The rearrangement joins TRBV5-6 to TRBJ2-1, with D unresolved. Trimming took off 0 bases at V and 0 bases at J, with 10 bases between the two ends. The germline gives CDR1 SGHDT, CDR2 YYEEEE. CDR3 length: 16 amino acids. The CDR3 bases are TGTGCCAGCAGCTTGGAGCCCAAGAGCTCCTACAATGAGCAGTTCTTC. This gives the protein CASSLEPKSSYNEQFF.

This clone has a handful of counts. The rearrangement uses TRBV25-1 and TRBJ2-3; weak D call: TRBD1 (6 bases). Germline V gene data show CDR1 as MGHDK and CDR2 as SYGVNS. The CDR3 spans 15 residues. The ends were cut back, 5 bases at V and 0 bases at J, with 12 bases in the middle. Here the CDR3 DNA reads TGTGCCAGCAGTAGAAAACAGGGAAGCACAGATACGCAGTATTTT. It translates to CASSRKQGSTDTQYF. Based on the CDR3 plus reference TRBV25-1 and TRBJ2-3, the full variable domain is EADIYQTPRYLVIGTGKKITLECSQTMGHDKMYWYQQDPGMELHLIHYSYGVNSTEKGDLSSESTVSRIRTEHFPLTLESARPSHTSQYLCASSRKQGSTDTQYFGPGTRLTVL.

The chain is built from TRBV4-3 and TRBJ2-5; no clear D gene. There are 14 residues in the CDR3. The germline V gene has CDR1 LGHNA and CDR2 YSLEER. The germline V and J ends were trimmed by 0 bases and 4 bases, with 9 bases remaining between them. CDR3 region: CASSQDPVRETQYF. CDR3 sequence (DNA): TGCGCCAGCAGCCAAGATCCCGTGCGAGAGACCCAGTACTTC.

The rearrangement links TRBV5-4 to TRBJ2-5, with D maybe TRBD1 (6 bases). The germline V gene encodes CDR1 SGHNT and CDR2 YYREEE (reference sequence). The CDR3 consists of 19 residues. The V gene lost 2 bases and the J gene lost 5 bases, with 28 bases spanning the gap. The CDR3 bases are TGTGCCAGCAGCTTAGTGGCAGGGGACGATAGGCGAGGCGGTGAGACCCAGTACTTC. It codes for CASSLVAGDDRRGGETQYF.

The CDR3 DNA follows: TGTGCCAGCAGCTTAGTGGGAGGGTCGGACTACGAGCAGTACTTC. Translated: CASSLVGGSDYEQYF. The genes are TRBV7-3 and TRBJ2-7; 7 nucleotides line up with TRBD2. This CDR3 is built from 15 residues. V lost 2 bases to trimming and J lost 3 bases; unmatched junction nucleotides: 7. The germline gives CDR1 SGHTA, CDR2 FQGTGA.

This chain uses TRBV9 with TRBJ2-1; TRBD2 agrees at 8 bases. The V gene's germline CDR1 is SGDLS and CDR2 YYNGEE. The V and J ends lost 3 bases and 5 bases, in that order; junction bases with no gene match: 10. The CDR3 consists of 16 residues. CDR3 in DNA: TGTGCCAGCAGCGGGATTACTAGCGGAGAACACAATGAGCAGTTCTTC. Translation: CASSGITSGEHNEQFF. Complete variable domain (other parts from reference TRBV9 and TRBJ2-1): DSGVTQTPKHLITATGQRVTLRCSPRSGDLSVYWYQQSLDQGLQFLIQYYNGEERAKGNILERFSAQQFPDLHSELNLSSLELGDSALYFCASSGITSGEHNEQFFGPGTRLTVL.

J is TRBJ2-2 and V is TRBV29-1, with 8 bases lining up with TRBD1. Germline V gene data show CDR1 as SQVTM and CDR2 as ANQGSEA. V lost 7 bases and J lost 3; bases outside the gene matches: 7. This CDR3 is 14 amino acids long. The CDR3 reads CSGRGQVDTGELFF. CDR3 nucleotides: TGCAGCGGCCGGGGACAGGTGGACACCGGGGAGCTGTTTTTT.

The chain uses TRBV11-3 and TRBJ2-1, with D tentatively TRBD2 (6 bases). The germline V gene has CDR1 SGHNT and CDR2 YENEEA. V was trimmed by 2 bases and J by 8 bases, leaving 16 bases between them. The CDR3 length is 15 residues. CDR3 in amino acids: CASSLTGGIFDEQFF. DNA of the CDR3: TGTGCCAGCAGCTTAACTGGCGGGATTTTCGATGAGCAGTTCTTC.

The DNA of the CDR3 is TGTGCCAGCAGTATACAGGACAGCCTTTTCCCGCACGAGCAGTACTTC. It yields the protein CASSIQDSLFPHEQYF. The chain carries TRBV27 and TRBJ2-7, with D perhaps TRBD1 (6 bases). Trimming removed 5 bases from V and 5 bases from J, with 22 bases in between. Looked up from germline, CDR1 is MNHEY and CDR2 is SMNVEV (reference sequence). This CDR3 contains 16 residues.

The rearrangement uses TRBV9 and TRBJ2-3; D may be TRBD2 (6 bases). Looked up from germline, CDR1 is SGDLS and CDR2 is YYNGEE. Trimming took 1 base from V and 5 from J, leaving 11 bases between them. This CDR3 comprises 14 residues. The CDR3, as DNA: TGTGCCAGCAGCGTACGATCTAGCGTAGATACGCAGTATTTT. It yields the protein CASSVRSSVDTQYF. Drawing the rest from reference TRBV9 and TRBJ2-3, the complete variable domain is DSGVTQTPKHLITATGQRVTLRCSPRSGDLSVYWYQQSLDQGLQFLIQYYNGEERAKGNILERFSAQQFPDLHSELNLSSLELGDSALYFCASSVRSSVDTQYFGPGTRLTVL.

This clone has more than one count but fewer than ten. This rearrangement joins TRBV19 to TRBJ1-5; no definite D call. CDR3 length equals 12 residues. Trimming left V 3 bases short and J 6 bases short, with 6 bases between. In germline, CDR1 is LNHDA, CDR2 SQIVND (reference sequence). The CDR3 nucleotides are TGTGCCAGTAGTATCTTTTTTCAGCCCCAGCATTTT. It is translated as CASSIFFQPQHF.

V is TRBV7-8 and J is TRBJ1-5; D is unresolved. Germline assignment: CDR1 SGHVS and CDR2 FQNEAQ. The CDR3 covers 16 residues. Between the trimmed V and J ends, which lost 2 bases and 1 base, there was a span of 12 bases. CDR3 in amino acids: CASSLNLGVSNQPQHF. The CDR3 region has the DNA TGTGCCAGCAGCTTAAATTTAGGAGTAAGCAATCAGCCCCAGCATTTT.

A few counts support this clone. The rearrangement joins TRBV2 to TRBJ2-1; D gene unclear. The CDR3 has 12 residues. CDR1 and CDR2 (germline): SNHLY, FYNNEI. Trimming took off 5 bases at V and 3 bases at J, with 5 bases between the two ends. The CDR3 bases are TGTGCCAGCAGTCGCGACTACAATGAGCAGTTCTTC. It yields the protein CASSRDYNEQFF.

The V gene is TRBV5-1, the J gene TRBJ2-2, with a possible D match to TRBD2 (5 bases). The CDR3 extends over 16 amino acids. Germline V CDR1 and CDR2: SGHRS, YFSETQ. Trimming took 0 bases from V and 8 from J, leaving 17 bases between them. CDR3 in DNA: TGCGCCAGCAGCTTGGTCGGGGTGTCCTTTTTAGGGGAGCTGTTTTTT. It is translated as CASSLVGVSFLGELFF.

This clone was found once. V is TRBV7-9 and J is TRBJ2-7; possibly TRBD1 for D (5 bases). The germline V and J ends were trimmed by 4 bases and 12 bases, with 16 bases remaining between them. Germline V lookup: CDR1 SEHNR, CDR2 FQNEAQ (reference sequence). The CDR3 is made up of 12 amino acids. The DNA for the CDR3 is TGTGCCAGCAGCTCGACAGAGCCGAATTGGTACTTC. Its translation: CASSSTEPNWYF. The variable domain in full, completed from reference TRBV7-9 and TRBJ2-7, reads DTGVSQNPRHKITKRGQNVTFRCDPISEHNRLYWYRQTLGQGPEFLTYFQNEAQLEKSRLLSDRFSAERPKGSFSTLEIQRTEQGDSAMYLCASSSTEPNWYFGPGTRLTVT.

The chain employs TRBV6-5 and TRBJ1-4; D is uncertain. The germline gives CDR1 MNHEY, CDR2 SVGAGI. V shed 6 bases and J shed 7 bases, with 9 bases lying between them. CDR3 length equals 12 residues. Here the CDR3 DNA reads TGTGCCAGCAGCCCTCCCGGTGAAAAACTGTTTTTT. Translating it yields CASSPPGEKLFF.

The chain has TRBV9 and TRBJ2-7; D ambiguous. The CDR3 totals 14 residues. Trimming cost V 4 bases and J 2 bases, with 13 bases left between them. CDR1 SGDLS and CDR2 YYNGEE come from the germline V gene. The CDR3 here is CASSTGGKPYEQYF. The CDR3 DNA is TGTGCCAGCAGCACCGGCGGCAAGCCCTACGAGCAGTACTTC.

The chain is built from TRBV4-3 and TRBJ1-2; the D is unclear. The CDR3 consists of 16 residues. The V end was cut by 1 base, the J end by 2 bases, with 14 bases between. The germline CDR1 and CDR2 sequences are LGHNA and YSLEER. CDR3 sequence reads: CASSQVEGSSNYGYTF. CDR3 nucleotides: TGCGCCAGCAGCCAAGTCGAGGGCAGTTCGAACTATGGCTACACCTTC.

The V gene is TRBV4-1, the J gene TRBJ2-7; TRBD2 matches at 8 bases. V shed 1 base and J 2 bases; nucleotides not matched to a gene: 10. CDR3 length equals 17 residues. The V gene's germline CDR1 is MGHRA and CDR2 YSYEKL. The CDR3 sequence: CASSQVRRTSNAYEQYF. Here the CDR3 DNA reads TGCGCCAGCAGCCAAGTTAGGAGGACTAGCAACGCCTACGAGCAGTACTTC.

CDR3 DNA sequence: TGTGCCAGCAGCTTAGCCTCCACGGGTGGGGCTGCACACTACGAGCAGTACTTC. It yields the protein CASSLASTGGAAHYEQYF. J is TRBJ2-7 and V is TRBV7-8; D is perhaps TRBD1 (5 bases). There are 18 residues in the CDR3. CDR1 is SGHVS and CDR2 is FQNEAQ in the germline V gene. Trimming removed 0 bases from V and 3 bases from J, with 21 bases in between.

The chain couples TRBV7-2 to TRBJ2-5; TRBD2 aligns across 8 bases. The length of the CDR3 is 14 residues. The germline CDR1 and CDR2 sequences are SGHTA and FQGNSA. The V gene end was trimmed by 4 bases and the J gene end by 5 bases; junction bases not matched to a gene: 6. Here the CDR3 DNA reads TGTGCCAGCAGCTCGGGGGGGGTTCGGGAGACCCAGTACTTC. This sequence encodes CASSSGGVRETQYF.

The V and J genes are TRBV4-1 and TRBJ1-6, with 8 bases that match TRBD1. Germline values: CDR1 MGHRA, CDR2 YSYEKL. The CDR3 has 18 amino acids. Germline trimming cut 0 bases from V and 8 bases from J; bases unmatched to any gene: 12. The CDR3 DNA reads as TGCGCCAGCAGCCAAGATCGGGCGGGCAGGGGGCAGCATTCACCCCTCCACTTT. This translates into CASSQDRAGRGQHSPLHF.

The genes are TRBV5-1 and TRBJ2-3; 11 bases align to TRBD2. This CDR3 spans 16 amino acids. The V segment lost 0 bases and the J segment 2 bases; nucleotides outside the gene matches: 2. The V gene's germline CDR1 is SGHRS and CDR2 YFSETQ. The CDR3 nucleotides read TGCGCCAGCAGCTTGGTAGCGGGAGGGGACACAGATACGCAGTATTTT. This encodes CASSLVAGGDTDTQYF.

The chain uses TRBV5-1 and TRBJ2-3; maybe TRBD2 (6 bases). CDR1 is SGHRS and CDR2 is YFSETQ in the germline V gene. This CDR3 has 13 amino acids. V was pared by 5 bases and J by 15 bases, with 22 bases between. In DNA, the CDR3 is TGCGCCAGCAGACCGGGACTCGAAAATTCAAATTATTTT. This gives the protein CASRPGLENSNYF. Looking up the rest from reference TRBV5-1 and TRBJ2-3 gives the full variable domain: KAGVTQTPRYLIKTRGQQVTLSCSPISGHRSVSWYQQTPGQGLQFLFEYFSETQRNKGNFPGRFSGRQFSNSRSEMNVSTLELGDSALYLCASRPGLENSNYFGPGTRLTVL.

This clone appeared once. J is TRBJ2-1 and V is TRBV9; the match to TRBD2 covers 11 bases. J lost 6 bases, V lost 3 bases, and 11 bases had no gene match. In germline, CDR1 is SGDLS, CDR2 YYNGEE. This CDR3 comprises 17 residues. The CDR3 sequence: CASSAASGGTGGNEQFF. The CDR3 DNA reads as TGTGCCAGCAGCGCGGCTAGCGGGGGGACTGGGGGCAATGAGCAGTTCTTC.

The V call is TRBV28, the J call TRBJ2-1, with TRBD2 matching over 10 bases. Per germline, CDR1 MDHEN and CDR2 SYDVKM. The CDR3 has 19 amino acids. V lost 1 base, J lost 3 bases, and 12 bases stayed unmatched. The CDR3 region is CASSLSPTRKREGYNEQFF. CDR3 DNA: TGTGCCAGCAGTTTATCCCCGACCCGCAAGCGGGAGGGCTACAATGAGCAGTTCTTC.

This clone was counted only a few times. The CDR3 DNA reads TGTGCCAGCAGTCCCACAGGGTCGGGTGCGAATGGCTACACCTTC. Its translation: CASSPTGSGANGYTF. The chain is built from TRBV28 and TRBJ1-2; possible D gene TRBD1, 6 bases. The CDR3 length is 15 residues. Germline lookup yields CDR1 MDHEN and CDR2 SYDVKM. Trimming removed 5 bases at V and 6 bases at J, with 19 bases between.

The J gene is TRBJ2-7, the V gene TRBV2, with D possibly TRBD2 on 6 matching bases. The germline V gene has CDR1 SNHLY and CDR2 FYNNEI. Deletions cut 1 base from V and 2 bases from J, with 12 bases between. There are 15 residues in the CDR3. The CDR3 region is CASSEEAWGAYEQYF. As DNA, the CDR3 is TGTGCCAGCAGTGAAGAGGCGTGGGGGGCCTACGAGCAGTACTTC.

The chain recombines TRBV6-1 with TRBJ1-1, with 7 bases matching TRBD1. J gave up 7 bases and V 0 bases, and 8 bases lay outside the gene matches. This CDR3 has 15 amino acids. Looked up from germline, CDR1 is MNHNS and CDR2 is SASEGT. This CDR3 is CASSEAGTEKLEAFF. The CDR3 region has the DNA TGTGCCAGCAGTGAAGCCGGGACAGAAAAACTTGAAGCTTTCTTT.